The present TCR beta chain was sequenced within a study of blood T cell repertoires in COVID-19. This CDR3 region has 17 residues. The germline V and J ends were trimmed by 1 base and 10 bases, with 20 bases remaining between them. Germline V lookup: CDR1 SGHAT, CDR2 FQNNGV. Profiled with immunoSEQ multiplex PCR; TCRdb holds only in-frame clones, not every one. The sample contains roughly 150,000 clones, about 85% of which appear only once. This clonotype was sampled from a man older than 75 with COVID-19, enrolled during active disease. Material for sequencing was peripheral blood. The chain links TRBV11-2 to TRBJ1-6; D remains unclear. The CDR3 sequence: CASSLVGGSFRESPLHF. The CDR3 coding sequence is TGTGCCAGCAGCTTAGTCGGAGGGTCTTTCAGAGAGTCACCCCTCCACTTT.